The 15 T cell receptor beta chains presented below share a single source sample, sequenced in a study of OX40 agonist ivuxolimab in advanced cancers. Measured with immunoSEQ multiplex PCR; TCRdb has only the in-frame clones, and not every one. The sample shows 65,000 to 75,000 clones, approximately 87% of them seen only once. The sample in question was CD4+ or CD8+ T cells sorted from blood, obtained in a trial of the OX40 agonist ivuxolimab. The receptors originated from an adult with an advanced solid tumor such as melanoma, head and neck, liver or kidney cancer.

The V and J genes are TRBV5-1 and TRBJ2-6; 8 bases map to TRBD1. V lost 4 bases, J lost 0 bases, and 3 bases stayed unmatched. The CDR3 covers 16 residues. Per germline, CDR1 SGHRS and CDR2 YFSETQ. CDR3 in DNA: TGCGCCAGCAGCCCGGGACAGGTCTCTGGGGCCAACGTCCTGACTTTC. Translated, it gives CASSPGQVSGANVLTF.

The chain joins TRBV5-5 to TRBJ2-7, with D maybe TRBD1 (6 bases). The germline gives CDR1 SGHKS, CDR2 YYEKEE (reference sequence). This CDR3 is 15 amino acids long. V lost 3 bases and J 7 bases, leaving 20 bases between the germline ends. The CDR3, as DNA: TGTGCCAGCAGCTCAGGGGCGGACCGCCCGATGGAGCAGTACTTC. This codes for CASSSGADRPMEQYF.

The V and J genes are TRBV14 and TRBJ2-5; D might be TRBD1 (6 bases). CDR1 and CDR2 from the germline V gene are SGHDN and FVKESK. The CDR3 length is 14 residues. V shed 5 bases and J shed 5 bases, with 15 bases lying between them. The CDR3 loop is CASSSRQATETQYF. In DNA, the CDR3 is TGTGCCAGCAGCTCTCGACAGGCCACGGAGACCCAGTACTTC.

This rearrangement joins TRBV7-8 to TRBJ2-3; D perhaps matches TRBD1 (5 bases). CDR1 is SGHVS, CDR2 FQNEAQ, per germline. The CDR3 spans 15 residues. The V end lost 1 base, the J end lost 1 base, and 9 bases lay between the germline ends. The CDR3 DNA follows: TGTGCCAGCAGCTTAGGGGGCGCCCGCACAGATACGCAGTATTTT. Protein sequence: CASSLGGARTDTQYF.

Comments on this clone: Being one base from a much bigger clone, this may be a read error. The same CDR3 can be traced to other DNA sequences in this sample. V gene TRBV4-2 combines with J gene TRBJ1-5; no definite D call. The CDR3 has 13 amino acids. Germline CDR1 reads LGHNA; CDR2 reads YNFKEQ. CDR3 sequence: CASSQDFVQPQHF. CDR3 in DNA: TGTGCCAGTAGCCAAGATTTCGTACAGCCCCAGCATTTT.

Concerning this clone itself: One junction end disagrees with the germline gene, perhaps due to a read error. V and J are TRBV5-8 and TRBJ1-2; D might be TRBD1 (5 bases). The CDR3 runs 15 residues. CDR1 and CDR2 (germline): SGHTS, YDEGEE. CDR3 sequence reads: CASSQDLRDVYGYTF. CDR3 DNA: TGCGCCAGCAGCCAAGATTTGCGGGACGTCTATGGCTACACCTTC.

Points on this clone: Since a far larger clone is one base different, this is likely a read error. This specimen includes other DNA sequences encoding the same CDR3. The genes are TRBV7-2 and TRBJ1-5; 7 bases are a match to TRBD1. The CDR3 runs 16 residues. The trim removed 5 bases at V and 0 bases at J, leaving 7 bases unmatched. Germline-derived CDR1 and CDR2 are SGHTA and FQGNSA. The CDR3 protein is CASSQGTENSNQPQHF. CDR3 in DNA: TGTGCCAGCAGCCAGGGGACAGAAAATAGCAATCAGCCCCAGCATTTT.

This chain joins TRBV6-7 and TRBJ1-5; D is unresolved. TRBV6-7 qualifies as an ORF whose function is uncertain. The CDR3 runs to 16 residues. Trimming removed 5 bases at V and 0 bases at J, with 14 bases between. For the CDR3, the DNA is TGTGCCAGCAGTACCGGTGAGACACTTAGCAATCAGCCCCAGCATTTT. Amino acid sequence: CASSTGETLSNQPQHF.

This chain connects TRBV7-3 to TRBJ2-4; D perhaps matches TRBD1 (5 bases). V was pared by 4 bases and J by 0 bases, with 13 bases between. CDR3 length: 16 residues. Germline V gene lookup returns CDR1 SGHTA and CDR2 FQGTGA. DNA for the CDR3: TGTGCCAGCAGCTGTCGACAGCGTCGAGCCAAAAACATTCAGTACTTC. This gives the protein CASSCRQRRAKNIQYF.

Of note for this clone: Given a much more abundant clone one base away, this may be a read error. V and J are TRBV7-9 and TRBJ1-6; maybe TRBD1 (6 bases). The length of the CDR3 is 14 residues. The V end was cut by 2 bases, the J end by 9 bases, with 11 bases between. The V gene's germline CDR1 is SEHNR and CDR2 FQNEAQ (reference sequence). CDR3 region: CASSLRTDTSPLHF. Written as DNA, the CDR3 is TGTGCCAGCAGCTTAAGGACAGACACTTCACCCCTCCACTTT.

The CDR3 loop is CASRDEQGFKQYF. The CDR3 bases are TGTGCCAGCAGGGATGAACAGGGTTTTAAGCAGTACTTC. The chain employs TRBV6-5 and TRBJ2-7, with D possibly matching TRBD1 (6 bases). Trimming left V 6 bases short and J 8 bases short, with 17 bases between. CDR3 length: 13 amino acids. Germline lookup yields CDR1 MNHEY and CDR2 SVGAGI.

In regard to this clone: Within the sample, other DNA sequences also encode this same CDR3. The chain uses TRBV7-9 and TRBJ1-1; no reliable D call. Germline V gene lookup returns CDR1 SEHNR and CDR2 FQNEAQ (reference sequence). The CDR3 runs to 13 residues. Trimming removed 4 bases from V and 5 bases from J, with 11 bases in between. The CDR3 protein is CASSYSSGTEAFF. In DNA, the CDR3 is TGTGCCAGCAGCTATTCCTCGGGGACTGAAGCTTTCTTT.

This clone has a handful of counts. The J gene is TRBJ2-7, the V gene TRBV6-1, with D unresolved. Trimming took 1 base from V and 1 from J, leaving 8 bases between them. The germline CDR1 and CDR2 sequences are MNHNS and SASEGT. The CDR3 has 14 amino acids. CDR3 amino acids: CASSEEARSYEQYF. CDR3 DNA sequence: TGTGCCAGCAGTGAAGAGGCACGATCCTACGAGCAGTACTTC.

The rearrangement uses TRBV4-3 and TRBJ2-7, with a weak D call TRBD1 (6 bases). V lost 1 base and J lost 6, with 19 bases in between. CDR1 LGHNA and CDR2 YSLEER come from the germline V gene. The CDR3 runs to 16 residues. Here the CDR3 DNA reads TGCGCCAGCAGCCAAGGGCAGGGGCCCCTTTTCCGCGAGCAGTACTTC. This codes for CASSQGQGPLFREQYF.

The genes are TRBV5-5 and TRBJ1-2, with no clear D. CDR1 SGHKS and CDR2 YYEKEE come from the germline V gene (reference sequence). V was shortened by 4 bases and J by 5 bases, with 9 bases between the two germline ends. The length of the CDR3 is 12 residues. The CDR3 coding sequence is TGTGCCAGCAGCCCCGCTTGGTATGGCTACACCTTC. It specifies CASSPAWYGYTF.